Described below is a single T cell receptor (beta chain) sequence and its context. The antigen this receptor binds is unknown. Per-base qualities were not stored, and no clone one base away is much larger. Library preparation used the immunoSEQ multiplex PCR assay. In the authors' own workflow: A statistical classification framework was developed to diagnose cytomegalovirus status using the catalog of TCR beta chain sequences. As stored in TCRdb, this immuneACCESS dataset retains in-frame rearrangements with V and J assigned. A fraction of the clones does not appear; measured against another copy, unresolved V genes explain less than half of the discrepancy, and the remainder lacks a known reason. V and J calls and clone size come straight from that table; D and trimming were deduced from the DNA. This sample has about 200,000 clones in its table, and roughly 88% of those were observed once. The top ten hold roughly 1.5% of the sample.

The data stem from a study of cytomegalovirus exposure and HLA in healthy donors (dated by TCRdb to 2015 to 2018). For the wider study: A later analysis indicated that the 95 to 150 validation repertoires were generated on the platform also employed for the 720 or so repertoires of the first cohort. The study aimed to test whether cataloging public T cell receptors could reveal signatures of past pathogen exposure. Along with the roughly 700-subject first cohort, a separate validation cohort of about 110 different subjects was used. To predict cytomegalovirus infection status, the study combined high-throughput TCR immunosequencing, statistical association of individual TCRs with disease status, and machine learning.

Paper-wide results and their limitations: The validation cohort had no HLA typing available for a later analysis, so co-occurrence within that cohort was assessed over all 130 or so repertoires. In vitro tests confirmed that a few of the cytomegalovirus-associated TCR beta chains recognize cytomegalovirus antigens. While some public TCRs were present in many individuals, most TCR sequences turned up only very rarely across donors. In both the original and validation cohorts, the classifier was reported to diagnose cytomegalovirus status with high specificity and sensitivity. The study listed 150 to 200 TCR beta chains as associated with cytomegalovirus. The authors suggested that the approach could potentially be extended to other disease states and immunological phenotypes. In a later analysis, TCRs clustered in the first cohort were found to also tend to co-occur in the roughly 130 validation repertoires, with about 93% of cluster scores above 0.

Spanning cysteine to phenylalanine, the CDR3 consists of 19 amino acids. The retained sequence is limited to the CDR3, 57 bases, with the frame set at the first base. From the germline V gene (reference sequence), CDR1 is SGHNT and CDR2 is YYREEE. V sheds 4 bases and J sheds 4 bases, leaving 29 bases between their ends. Separate from the approximately 670-subject first cohort, the validation cohort of about 110 subjects was the group to which the donors belonged. This chain is built from TRBV5-4 and TRBJ1-1; the D segment could be TRBD1, given 6 matching bases. Input material: PBMCs. The clonotype comes from a woman aged 18-30 years in good health and CMV-seronegative. The encoded CDR3 is CASSLNFGTRALYGTEAFF. The sequenced DNA: TGTGCCAGCAGCCTAAATTTCGGGACAAGGGCCCTGTACGGCACTGAAGCTTTCTTT.